The clone carrying this T cell receptor beta chain showed up many times. Its target is not known. Noted time point: newly diagnosed GD, antithyroid drugs for less than 3 months. After RNA was extracted from PBMCs, the TCR library was made from it. Arm-PCR of CDR3 regions and iRepertoire HTBI primers were the basis on which TCR beta libraries were built. TCRdb re-derived calls from the multiplex PCR reads in MiXCR, one entry per CDR3 protein. The profile shows about 440,000 distinct CDR3 sequences, more than 13% of them singletons. This record belongs to a study of regulatory T cells in long-lasting Graves disease. Looking at the study overall: Freshly diagnosed Graves' patients had used antithyroid drugs for under 3 months.

General study findings and limits: Lower TCR diversity characterized persistent Graves' patients relative to newly diagnosed patients.

This CDR3 is 13 amino acids long. V lost 4 bases, J lost 5 bases, and 10 bases lay in between. In germline, CDR1 is SGDLS, CDR2 YYNGEE. The same specimen was also included in a second study, on T cells in Graves' hyperthyroidism and ophthalmopathy. According to that study: RT-PCR in the first round (using the HTBI primer set) targeted the TCR CDR3.

Source: peripheral blood mononuclear cells (PBMCs), taken at new diagnosis, from a patient treated with antithyroid drugs. The clonotype comes from a woman in her twenties or thirties with Graves disease. The gene calls are TRBV9 and TRBJ2-1; TRBD2 is a possible D gene (5 bases). CDR3 DNA sequence: TGTGCCAGCAGCCCGAGCGGAAACAATGAGCAGTTCTTC. Translation gives CASSPSGNNEQFF. The whole variable domain, filled in from reference TRBV9 and TRBJ2-1, reads DSGVTQTPKHLITATGQRVTLRCSPRSGDLSVYWYQQSLDQGLQFLIQYYNGEERAKGNILERFSAQQFPDLHSELNLSSLELGDSALYFCASSPSGNNEQFFGPGTRLTVL.